These T cell receptor beta chains were read from a single sample in a study of blood T cell repertoires in COVID-19. The method was immunoSEQ multiplex PCR; TCRdb's version includes in-frame clones alone and lacks a portion of them. The sample lists more than 200,000 clones; about 88% were seen once. The sample comprised peripheral blood. These receptors all stem from an older woman with COVID-19, enrolled during active disease. Each CDR3 is given with its conserved first and last residue.

v_gene	j_gene	CDR3aa
TRBV9	TRBJ1-2	CASSGDRGMSYGYTF
TRBV19	TRBJ2-5	CASSISGTSTETQYF
TRBV7-8	TRBJ2-1	CASSLAETNNEQFF
TRBV28	TRBJ2-7	CASSTSGRVHEQYF
TRBV7-9	TRBJ1-2	CASSPGEGGYGYTF
TRBV3-1/TRBV3-2	TRBJ1-1	CASSQQGGLNTEAFF
TRBV9	TRBJ2-3	CASSVGRGRSTDTQYF
TRBV21-1	TRBJ1-4	CASSSWGGVREKLFF
TRBV6-5	TRBJ2-7	CASSPGQDYEQYF
TRBV2	TRBJ2-4	CASKPGLAGNIQYF
TRBV6-5	TRBJ2-2	CASTRTGRNTGELFF
TRBV10-3	TRBJ2-1	CAITKQGYNEQFF
TRBV27	TRBJ2-1	CASSDTSAYNEQFF
TRBV6-1	TRBJ2-1	CASSELVGPYNEQFF
TRBV2	TRBJ2-1	CASSDSPSGEQFF
TRBV5-6	TRBJ2-1	CASSLGIGAEQFF
TRBV30	TRBJ1-4	CAWSVGGYNEKLFF
TRBV27	TRBJ2-5	CASSSRAGPSGRAGETQYF
TRBV11-3	TRBJ2-1	CASSEGTGGRDNEQFF
TRBV6-1	TRBJ2-1	CASSKVPGQGGNEQFF
TRBV3-1/TRBV3-2	TRBJ2-2	CASSQSLASGRTGYTGELFF
TRBV6-6	TRBJ2-1	CASTLGTSVPEQFF
TRBV5-1	TRBJ1-4	CASSLGGTLMEEKLFF
TRBV28	TRBJ2-1	CASRGGITYTEQFF
TRBV28	TRBJ2-1	CASNQRDSYNEQFF
TRBV7-8	TRBJ2-1	CASSPAGGGREQFF
TRBV5-6	TRBJ2-1	CASSLPGQVYNEQFF
TRBV28	TRBJ1-2	CASRAGVYGYTF